This T cell receptor (beta chain) is drawn from a study of blood T cell repertoires in COVID-19. Looking at the study overall: Both acute and convalescent COVID-19 samples were obtained from the United States, Italy and Spain. T cells, B-cell-depleted T cells, or PBMCs supplied cDNA or gDNA.

This clone has just one count. Germline V gene sequence: CDR1 SQVTM, CDR2 ANQGSEA. The V gene lost 4 bases and the J gene lost 6 bases, with 15 bases spanning the gap. The CDR3 totals 13 residues. Method: immunoSEQ multiplex PCR; TCRdb's copy keeps in-frame clones and lacks some. The top ten hold 7% to 8% of the sample, which has 180,000 or so clones, 86% seen once. The sequenced material came from peripheral blood. The receptor comes from a woman of 80 years or more in a cohort sampled during active or convalescent COVID-19. This chain joins TRBV29-1 and TRBJ1-1; unclear D gene. DNA of the CDR3: TGCAGCGTTGTTAGACCTCCGAGGGCTGAAGCTTTCTTT. Translating gives CSVVRPPRAEAFF.